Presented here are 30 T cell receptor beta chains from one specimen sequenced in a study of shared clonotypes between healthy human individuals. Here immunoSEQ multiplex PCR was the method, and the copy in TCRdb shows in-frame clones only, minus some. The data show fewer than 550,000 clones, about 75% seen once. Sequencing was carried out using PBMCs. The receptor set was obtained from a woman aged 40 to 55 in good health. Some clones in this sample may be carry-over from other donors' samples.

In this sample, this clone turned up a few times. In DNA, the CDR3 is TGTGCCAGCAGTGAAGAAGCTAGCCACTACAATGAGCAGTTCTTC. Translating it yields CASSEEASHYNEQFF. The chain has TRBV2 and TRBJ2-1; D may be TRBD2 (5 bases). The ends were cut back, 1 base at V and 3 bases at J, with 10 bases in the middle. The germline gives CDR1 SNHLY, CDR2 FYNNEI. CDR3 length: 15 residues.

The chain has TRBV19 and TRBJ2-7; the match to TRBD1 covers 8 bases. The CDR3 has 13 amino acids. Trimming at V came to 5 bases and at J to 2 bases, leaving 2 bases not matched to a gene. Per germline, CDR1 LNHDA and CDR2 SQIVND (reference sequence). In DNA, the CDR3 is TGTGCCAGTAGTGACAGGGGTACCTACGAGCAGTACTTC. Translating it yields CASSDRGTYEQYF.

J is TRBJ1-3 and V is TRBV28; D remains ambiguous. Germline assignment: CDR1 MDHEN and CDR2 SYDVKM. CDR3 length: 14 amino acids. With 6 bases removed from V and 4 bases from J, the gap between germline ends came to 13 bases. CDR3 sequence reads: CASSSLSVGNTIYF. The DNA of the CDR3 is TGTGCCAGCAGCAGTTTATCGGTGGGAAACACCATATATTTT.

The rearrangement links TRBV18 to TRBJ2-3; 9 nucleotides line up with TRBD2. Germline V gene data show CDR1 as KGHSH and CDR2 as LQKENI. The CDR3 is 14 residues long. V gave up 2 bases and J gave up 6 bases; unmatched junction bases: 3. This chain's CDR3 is CASSPAGGRDTQYF. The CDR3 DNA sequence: TGTGCCAGCTCACCAGCGGGAGGGAGGGATACGCAGTATTTT.

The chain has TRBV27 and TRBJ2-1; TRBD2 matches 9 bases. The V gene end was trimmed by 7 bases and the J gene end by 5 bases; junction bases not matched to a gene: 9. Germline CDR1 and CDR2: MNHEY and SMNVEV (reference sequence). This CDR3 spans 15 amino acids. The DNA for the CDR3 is TGTGCCAGCATAAAAAGACTAGCGGCTAACAATGAGCAGTTCTTC. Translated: CASIKRLAANNEQFF.

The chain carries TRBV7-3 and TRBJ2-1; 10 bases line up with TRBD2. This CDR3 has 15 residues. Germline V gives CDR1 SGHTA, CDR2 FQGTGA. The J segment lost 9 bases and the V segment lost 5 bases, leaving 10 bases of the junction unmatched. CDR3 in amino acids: CASSPGTSVGAEQFF. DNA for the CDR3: TGTGCCAGCAGCCCCGGGACTAGCGTGGGGGCTGAGCAGTTCTTC.

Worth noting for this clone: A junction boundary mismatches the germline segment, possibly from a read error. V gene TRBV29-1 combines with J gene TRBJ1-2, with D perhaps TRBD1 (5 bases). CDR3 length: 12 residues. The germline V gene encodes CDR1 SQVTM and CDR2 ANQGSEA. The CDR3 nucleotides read TGCAGCTTTGAAAAAGGGGCGTGGGGCTACACCTTC. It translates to CSFEKGAWGYTF.

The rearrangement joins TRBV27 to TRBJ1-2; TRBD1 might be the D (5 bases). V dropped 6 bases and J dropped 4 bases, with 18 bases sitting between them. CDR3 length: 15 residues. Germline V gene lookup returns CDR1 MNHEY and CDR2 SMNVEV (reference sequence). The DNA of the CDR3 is TGTGCCAGCAGCTTTGCCGGCGGGGGTAGCTATGGCTACACCTTC. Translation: CASSFAGGGSYGYTF.

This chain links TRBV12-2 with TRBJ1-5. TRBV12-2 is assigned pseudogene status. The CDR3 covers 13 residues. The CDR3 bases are TGTGCAAGTCGCTTAGAAGGGAATCAGCCCCAGCATTTT. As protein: CASRLEGNQPQHF.

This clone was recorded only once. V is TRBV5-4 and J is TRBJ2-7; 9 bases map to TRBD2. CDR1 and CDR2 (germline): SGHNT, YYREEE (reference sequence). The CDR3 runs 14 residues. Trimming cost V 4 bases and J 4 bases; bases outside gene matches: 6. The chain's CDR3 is CASSVSGSLYEQYF. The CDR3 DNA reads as TGTGCCAGCAGCGTTAGCGGGAGCCTTTACGAGCAGTACTTC.

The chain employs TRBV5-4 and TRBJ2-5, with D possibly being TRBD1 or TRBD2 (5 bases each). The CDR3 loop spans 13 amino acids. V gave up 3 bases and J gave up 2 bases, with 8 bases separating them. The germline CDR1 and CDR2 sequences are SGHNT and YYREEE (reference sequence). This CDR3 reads CASSSGPQETQYF. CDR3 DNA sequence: TGTGCCAGCAGCTCGGGACCGCAAGAGACCCAGTACTTC.

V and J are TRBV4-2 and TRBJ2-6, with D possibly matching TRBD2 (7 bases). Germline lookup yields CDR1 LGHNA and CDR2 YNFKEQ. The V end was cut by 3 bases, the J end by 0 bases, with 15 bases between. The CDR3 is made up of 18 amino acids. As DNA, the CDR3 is TGTGCCAGCAGCCAGGGCAGGGAGGGGGGCTCTGGGGCCAACGTCCTGACTTTC. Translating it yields CASSQGREGGSGANVLTF.

CDR3 bases: TGCGCCAGCAGCTTGGCCCCCGGGACTAGCGGGAGGTTCTTCTACGAGCAGTACTTC. It is translated as CASSLAPGTSGRFFYEQYF. J is TRBJ2-7 and V is TRBV5-1; 15 nucleotides line up with TRBD2. With V trimmed by 0 bases and J by 3 bases, 10 bases remained unmatched. This CDR3 spans 19 amino acids. Germline CDR1 reads SGHRS; CDR2 reads YFSETQ.

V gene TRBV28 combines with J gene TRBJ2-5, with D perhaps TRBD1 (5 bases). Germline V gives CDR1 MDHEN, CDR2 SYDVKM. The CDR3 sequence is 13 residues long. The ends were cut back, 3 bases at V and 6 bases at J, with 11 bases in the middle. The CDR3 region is CASSFVREKTQYF. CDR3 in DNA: TGTGCCAGCAGTTTCGTCAGGGAAAAGACCCAGTACTTC.

Here the CDR3 reads CASRDPSYNEQFF. DNA of the CDR3: TGCGCCAGCCGGGACCCCTCCTACAATGAGCAGTTCTTC. This chain joins TRBV5-1 and TRBJ2-1; the D gene could be TRBD1 or TRBD2 (5 bases each). Germline CDR1 reads SGHRS; CDR2 reads YFSETQ. The CDR3 is 13 amino acids. V was pared by 7 bases and J by 0 bases, with 8 bases between.

The CDR3 coding sequence is TGTGCCAGCAGTTATCGACAGGGGGCTGGGACCCAGTACTTC. Translation gives CASSYRQGAGTQYF. V usage is TRBV27 and J usage is TRBJ2-5, with 10 nucleotides matching TRBD1. This CDR3 spans 14 amino acids. V dropped 4 bases and J dropped 7; count of bases not matched to a gene: 6. The germline gives CDR1 MNHEY, CDR2 SMNVEV (reference sequence).

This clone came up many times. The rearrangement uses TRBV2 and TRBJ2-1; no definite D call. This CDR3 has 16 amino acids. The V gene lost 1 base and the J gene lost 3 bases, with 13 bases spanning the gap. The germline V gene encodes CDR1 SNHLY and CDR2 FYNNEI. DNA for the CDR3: TGTGCCAGCAGTGAAGGTGTGGACGCCGGCTACAATGAGCAGTTCTTC. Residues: CASSEGVDAGYNEQFF.

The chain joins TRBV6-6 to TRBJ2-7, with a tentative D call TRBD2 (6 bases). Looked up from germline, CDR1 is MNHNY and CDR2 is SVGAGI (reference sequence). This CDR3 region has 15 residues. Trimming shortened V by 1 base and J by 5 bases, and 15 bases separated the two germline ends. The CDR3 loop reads CASSYFSGVTHEQYF. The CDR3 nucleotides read TGTGCCAGCAGTTACTTTTCGGGGGTCACCCACGAGCAGTACTTC.

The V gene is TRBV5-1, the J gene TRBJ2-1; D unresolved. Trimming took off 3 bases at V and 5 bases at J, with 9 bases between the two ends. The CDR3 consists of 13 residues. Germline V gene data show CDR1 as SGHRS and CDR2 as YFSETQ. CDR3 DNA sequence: TGCGCCAGCAGCTCTGATAGTAACAATGAGCAGTTCTTC. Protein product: CASSSDSNNEQFF.

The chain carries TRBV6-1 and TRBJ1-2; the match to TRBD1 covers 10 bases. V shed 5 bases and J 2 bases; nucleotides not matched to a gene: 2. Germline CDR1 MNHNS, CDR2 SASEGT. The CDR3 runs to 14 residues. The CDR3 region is CASSLGQGNYGYTF. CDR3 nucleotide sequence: TGTGCCAGCAGTTTGGGACAGGGGAACTATGGCTACACCTTC.

The CDR3 region has the DNA TGTGCCAGCAGAGGGACCCCACGGGATACGCAGTATTTT. This encodes CASRGTPRDTQYF. This chain connects TRBV25-1 to TRBJ2-3; D could derive from TRBD1 or TRBD2 (5 bases each). The CDR3 is 13 amino acids. With 6 bases removed from V and 6 bases from J, the gap between germline ends came to 13 bases. CDR1 and CDR2 from the germline V gene are MGHDK and SYGVNS.

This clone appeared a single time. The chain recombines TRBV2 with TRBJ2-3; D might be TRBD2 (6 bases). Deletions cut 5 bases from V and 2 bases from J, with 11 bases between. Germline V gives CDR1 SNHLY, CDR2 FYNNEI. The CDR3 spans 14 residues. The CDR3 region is CASSPSAYTDTQYF. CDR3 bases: TGTGCCAGCAGTCCTAGCGCATACACAGATACGCAGTATTTT.

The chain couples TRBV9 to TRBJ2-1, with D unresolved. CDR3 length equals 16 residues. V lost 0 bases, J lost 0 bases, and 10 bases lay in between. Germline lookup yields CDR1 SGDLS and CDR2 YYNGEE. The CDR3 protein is CASSVGGDISYNEQFF. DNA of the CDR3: TGTGCCAGCAGCGTAGGGGGTGACATCTCCTACAATGAGCAGTTCTTC.

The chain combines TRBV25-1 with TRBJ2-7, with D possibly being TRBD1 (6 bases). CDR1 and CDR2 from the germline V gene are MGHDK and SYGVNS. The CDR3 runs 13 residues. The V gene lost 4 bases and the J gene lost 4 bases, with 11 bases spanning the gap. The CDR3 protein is CASSGQGRYEQYF. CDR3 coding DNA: TGTGCCAGCAGTGGTCAGGGGAGATACGAGCAGTACTTC.

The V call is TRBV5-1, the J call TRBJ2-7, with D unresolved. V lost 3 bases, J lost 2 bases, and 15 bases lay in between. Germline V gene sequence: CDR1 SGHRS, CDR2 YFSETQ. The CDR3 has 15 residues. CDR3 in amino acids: CASSYGSRTTYEQYF. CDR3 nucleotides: TGCGCCAGCAGCTACGGTTCAAGGACGACCTACGAGCAGTACTTC.

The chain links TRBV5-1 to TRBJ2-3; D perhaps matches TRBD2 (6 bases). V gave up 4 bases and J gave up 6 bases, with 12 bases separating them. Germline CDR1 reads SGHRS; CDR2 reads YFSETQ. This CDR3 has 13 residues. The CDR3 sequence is CASSAFGRDTQYF. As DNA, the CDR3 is TGCGCCAGCAGCGCTTTTGGGAGGGATACGCAGTATTTT. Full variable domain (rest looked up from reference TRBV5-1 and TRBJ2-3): KAGVTQTPRYLIKTRGQQVTLSCSPISGHRSVSWYQQTPGQGLQFLFEYFSETQRNKGNFPGRFSGRQFSNSRSEMNVSTLELGDSALYLCASSAFGRDTQYFGPGTRLTVL.

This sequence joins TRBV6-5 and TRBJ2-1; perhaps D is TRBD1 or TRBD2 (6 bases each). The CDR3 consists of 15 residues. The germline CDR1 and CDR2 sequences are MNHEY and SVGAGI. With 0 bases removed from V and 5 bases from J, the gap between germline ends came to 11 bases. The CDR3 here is CASSYSGGANNEQFF. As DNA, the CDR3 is TGTGCCAGCAGTTACTCCGGGGGCGCGAACAATGAGCAGTTCTTC.

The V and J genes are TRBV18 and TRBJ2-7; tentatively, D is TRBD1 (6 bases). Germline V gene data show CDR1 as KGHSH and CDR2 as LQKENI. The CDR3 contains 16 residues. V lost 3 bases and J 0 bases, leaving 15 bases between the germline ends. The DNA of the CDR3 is TGTGCCAGCTCACCTTTGGTGGGGACAACCTCCTACGAGCAGTACTTC. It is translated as CASSPLVGTTSYEQYF.

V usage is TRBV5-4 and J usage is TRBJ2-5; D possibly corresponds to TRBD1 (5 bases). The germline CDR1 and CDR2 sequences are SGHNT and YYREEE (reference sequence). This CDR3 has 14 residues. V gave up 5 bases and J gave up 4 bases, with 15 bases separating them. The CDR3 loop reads CASRSFQGGETQYF. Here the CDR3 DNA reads TGTGCCAGCAGGTCCTTCCAGGGTGGAGAGACCCAGTACTTC.

CDR3 sequence reads: CASSSFPGRGNEQFF. CDR3 in DNA: TGTGCCAGCAGCTCCTTCCCGGGGCGGGGCAATGAGCAGTTCTTC. The V call is TRBV7-2, the J call TRBJ2-1, with D possibly matching TRBD2 (6 bases). Trimming pared 4 bases from V and 6 bases from J, leaving 16 bases between. The CDR3 runs to 15 residues. Germline V gives CDR1 SGHTA, CDR2 FQGNSA.